Listed below are T cell receptor beta chains from one sample, sequenced in a study of regulatory T cells in long-lasting Graves disease. TCRdb processed the multiplex PCR reads anew with MiXCR; each CDR3 protein has one entry. The data hold around 460,000 distinct CDR3 sequences, with roughly a fifth observed a single time. Sequenced here: peripheral blood mononuclear cells (PBMCs), sampled when the disease was refractory, from a patient treated with antithyroid drugs. These receptors were obtained from a female donor with Graves disease. CDR3s include the opening cysteine and the closing phenylalanine or tryptophan. The D gene is left open where the match is weak. A clone size is listed for some rows: how often the clone was seen (once, few, many), or a class if it is expanded.

V	size	D	J	DNA	CDR3
TRBV30	once	NA	TRBJ1-1	TGTGCCTGGAAGGGCCTCGGCCACACTGAAGCTTTCTTT	CAWKGLGHTEAFF
TRBV10-3	few	NA	TRBJ2-7	TGTGCCATCAGTGCATCGGAAATCGGAACCTACGAGCAGTACTTC	CAISASEIGTYEQYF
TRBV5-1	few	TRBD1	TRBJ2-7	TGCGCCAGCAGCTTTCTCGCAGACAGGGATGGCGAGCAGTACTTC	CASSFLADRDGEQYF
TRBV11-2	NA	NA	TRBJ2-1	TGTGCCAGCGGCCCGGAGGCAGGCACTGAGCAGTTCTTC	CASGPEAGTEQFF
TRBV6-2/TRBV6-3	NA	TRBD1	TRBJ1-1	TGTGCCAGCAGTTACTCTCCGGGACAGGGGGCCATGAACACTGAAGCTTTCTTT	CASSYSPGQGAMNTEAFF
TRBV7-8	many	TRBD1	TRBJ2-5	TGTGCCAGCAGTTACCGGACAGGGGAAGAGACCCAGTACTTC	CASSYRTGEETQYF
TRBV28	many	NA	TRBJ1-1	TGTGCCAGCAGTTTAGGCGGGATGAACACTGAAGCTTTCTTT	CASSLGGMNTEAFF
TRBV5-1	NA	TRBD2	TRBJ2-5	TGCGCCAGCAGCCCAATAGCGGGTGGAGAGACCCAGTACTTC	CASSPIAGGETQYF
TRBV4-2	NA	NA	TRBJ1-2	TGTGCAAGCGGGGGCGCGGACTATGGCTACACCTTC	CASGGADYGYTF
TRBV7-9	NA	NA	TRBJ1-1	TGTGCCAGCAGCCTAGGTGACCACCTTGGCCCTGAAGCTTTCTTT	CASSLGDHLGPEAFF